These 18 T cell receptor beta chains came from one sample sequenced in a study of T-cell reconstitution after alpha-beta-depleted transplantation in children. This sample's TCRbeta library carried unique molecular identifier barcodes. One entry per CDR3 protein, called by TCRdb with MiXCR from the PCR reads. Seen here are fewer than 200,000 distinct CDR3 sequences, 6% to 7% observed once, and the top ten hold about 3%. The starting material was PBMCs from the stem cell graft donor, obtained from the stem cell graft. Receptor source: a human donor who donated a stem cell graft to a child with Wiskott-Aldrich syndrome.

This clonotype was observed at least ten times. This sequence joins TRBV12-3 or TRBV12-4 and TRBJ2-2; 7 nucleotides align to TRBD1. J was trimmed by 7 bases and V by 5 bases; bases with no gene match: 10. The CDR3 extends over 15 amino acids. CDR3 in DNA: TGTGCCAGCAGTAAAGATACAGGGGTTAACGGGGAGCTGTTTTTT. Amino acids: CASSKDTGVNGELFF.

This clonotype was detected many times. The chain has TRBV12-3 or TRBV12-4 and TRBJ1-1, with D perhaps TRBD1 (5 bases). Trimming pared 6 bases from V and 1 base from J, leaving 9 bases between. The CDR3 loop spans 13 amino acids. CDR3 sequence reads: CASRGRKNTEAFF. DNA for the CDR3: TGTGCCAGCAGGGGACGGAAGAACACTGAAGCTTTCTTT.

This clonotype was recorded at least ten times. The chain employs TRBV19 and TRBJ1-5; no clear D. Germline CDR1 LNHDA, CDR2 SQIVND (reference sequence). V was trimmed by 6 bases and J by 2 bases, leaving 14 bases between them. The CDR3 contains 15 residues. The CDR3 nucleotides are TGTGCCAGTAGACTAGCCCCAATGGGCAATCAGCCCCAGCATTTT. As protein: CASRLAPMGNQPQHF.

The table lists this clonotype with a few counts. The chain couples TRBV7-8 to TRBJ2-7, with 8 bases lining up with TRBD2. The V gene end was trimmed by 2 bases and the J gene end by 5 bases; junction bases not matched to a gene: 11. Germline V CDR1 and CDR2: SGHVS, FQNEAQ. The CDR3 length is 16 residues. CDR3 loop: CASSLISGAGAHEQYF. DNA for the CDR3: TGTGCCAGCAGCTTAATCTCAGGAGCGGGAGCCCACGAGCAGTACTTC. The whole variable domain, remainder taken from reference TRBV7-8 and TRBJ2-7, is GAGVSQSPRYKVAKRGQDVALRCDPISGHVSLFWYQQALGQGPEFLTYFQNEAQLDKSGLPSDRFFAERPEGSVSTLKIQRTQQEDSAVYLCASSLISGAGAHEQYFGPGTRLTVT.

The chain uses TRBV6-2 or TRBV6-3 and TRBJ2-4, with D maybe TRBD1 (5 bases). The CDR3 totals 15 residues. V lost 0 bases and J lost 8, with 14 bases in between. The germline V gene encodes CDR1 MNHEY and CDR2 SVGEGT. The CDR3 protein is CASSYSQGFYDIQYF. In DNA, the CDR3 is TGTGCCAGCAGTTACTCGCAGGGATTTTACGACATTCAGTACTTC.

This clonotype was observed many times. The chain links TRBV10-3 to TRBJ2-2; D is undetermined. Trimming left V 4 bases short and J 2 bases short, with 8 bases between. The germline V gene has CDR1 ENHRY and CDR2 SYGVKD. The CDR3 length is 14 residues. CDR3: CAISGLINTGELFF. The CDR3 DNA reads TGTGCCATCAGTGGACTTATAAACACCGGGGAGCTGTTTTTT.

This clonotype has ten or more counts. V is TRBV12-3 or TRBV12-4 and J is TRBJ2-7; D unclear. The ends were cut back, 6 bases at V and 5 bases at J, with 11 bases in the middle. The CDR3 is 12 amino acids. CDR3 protein: CASSTPGHEQYF. In nucleotides, the CDR3 is TGTGCCAGCAGCACCCCGGGCCACGAGCAGTACTTC.

The chain employs TRBV20-1 and TRBJ1-1; D gene uncertain. The CDR3 is 14 residues long. Trimming removed 0 bases at V and 2 bases at J, with 10 bases between. Germline V gives CDR1 DFQATT, CDR2 SNEGSKA (reference sequence). The CDR3, as DNA: TGCAGTGCTAGAGATCCCCTCGACAACACTGAAGCTTTCTTT. This gives the protein CSARDPLDNTEAFF.

V is TRBV7-2 and J is TRBJ1-2; D gene unclear. CDR1 is SGHTA, CDR2 FQGNSA, per germline. The CDR3 contains 14 residues. Trimming cost V 5 bases and J 4 bases, with 14 bases left between them. The CDR3 nucleotides are TGTGCCAGCAGCCCCGGAGGGCAGCCCTATGGCTACACCTTC. It translates to CASSPGGQPYGYTF.

This clonotype was detected ten times or more. The chain couples TRBV5-1 to TRBJ2-1; no firm D call. V was pared by 2 bases and J by 2 bases, with 8 bases between. This CDR3 has 14 amino acids. The germline V gene encodes CDR1 SGHRS and CDR2 YFSETQ. This chain's CDR3 is CASSFSRAYNEQFF. The CDR3 DNA reads as TGCGCCAGCAGCTTCTCCCGGGCCTACAATGAGCAGTTCTTC.

This clonotype was counted many times. This chain's CDR3 is CSERDLLGGGTDTQYF. The CDR3 DNA sequence: TGCAGCGAACGGGACCTCTTAGGTGGGGGCACAGATACGCAGTATTTT. The rearrangement joins TRBV20-1 to TRBJ2-3; TRBD1 or TRBD2 may be the D gene (5 bases each). The CDR3 spans 16 residues. The germline CDR1 and CDR2 sequences are DFQATT and SNEGSKA (reference sequence).

This clonotype was observed many times. This chain joins TRBV12-3 or TRBV12-4 and TRBJ1-6; D uncertain. The CDR3 consists of 17 residues. Trimming removed 5 bases from V and 5 bases from J, with 19 bases in between. CDR3 in amino acids: CASSLNWGGTHNSPLHF. The CDR3 DNA reads as TGTGCCAGCAGTCTTAACTGGGGTGGAACACATAATTCACCCCTCCACTTT.

Ten or more counts support this clonotype. The chain is built from TRBV5-1 and TRBJ2-5, with no clear D. The ends were cut back, 4 bases at V and 2 bases at J, with 9 bases in the middle. CDR1 is SGHRS, CDR2 YFSETQ, per germline. CDR3 size: 13 residues. This chain's CDR3 is CASSGDRQETQYF. The CDR3 DNA follows: TGCGCCAGCAGCGGGGATCGGCAAGAGACCCAGTACTTC.

This clonotype was seen repeatedly, ten times or more. The genes are TRBV3-1 and TRBJ2-7; a weak D match, TRBD1 (5 bases). The CDR3 has 12 amino acids. Germline V gene lookup returns CDR1 LGHDT and CDR2 YNNKEL (reference sequence). Trimming stripped 4 bases from V and 9 bases from J, with 13 bases between. CDR3 DNA sequence: TGTGCCAGCAGCCCCACAAGGGGTATGCAGTACTTC. Translating it yields CASSPTRGMQYF.

This clonotype was seen repeatedly, ten times or more. Here the CDR3 DNA reads TGCAGTGCTAATGACGGGCCCCGGGCAAACACTGAAGCTTTCTTT. It translates to CSANDGPRANTEAFF. The chain carries TRBV20-1 and TRBJ1-1; D gene unclear. Germline CDR1 and CDR2: DFQATT and SNEGSKA (reference sequence). The CDR3 length is 15 residues. V lost 4 bases and J 2 bases, leaving 17 bases between the germline ends.

This clonotype has ten or more counts. The V gene is TRBV10-3, the J gene TRBJ2-2; no firm D call. The CDR3 has 16 residues. Germline values: CDR1 ENHRY, CDR2 SYGVKD. Trimming pared 0 bases from V and 3 bases from J, leaving 11 bases between. The CDR3 here is CAISESTGQHTGELFF. CDR3 nucleotide sequence: TGTGCCATCAGTGAGTCGACCGGGCAGCACACCGGGGAGCTGTTTTTT.

V gene TRBV14 combines with J gene TRBJ1-1; a weak D match, TRBD1 (5 bases). V was trimmed by 3 bases and J by 1 base, leaving 30 bases between them. CDR3 length: 21 residues. CDR1 is SGHDN, CDR2 FVKESK, per germline. The CDR3, as DNA: TGTGCCAGCAGCCAGAAAGCAAATGGGACGCCCGCCGAGCTAGGGAACACTGAAGCTTTCTTT. This gives the protein CASSQKANGTPAELGNTEAFF.

This clonotype was found many times. The V and J genes are TRBV6-5 and TRBJ2-2; 7 nucleotides line up with TRBD1. The V and J ends lost 1 base and 2 bases, in that order; junction bases with no gene match: 1. The CDR3 contains 15 residues. Per the germline V gene, CDR1 is MNHEY and CDR2 is SVGAGI. The CDR3 DNA is TGTGCCAGCAGTTACTGGGACAGAAACACCGGGGAGCTGTTTTTT. As protein: CASSYWDRNTGELFF.